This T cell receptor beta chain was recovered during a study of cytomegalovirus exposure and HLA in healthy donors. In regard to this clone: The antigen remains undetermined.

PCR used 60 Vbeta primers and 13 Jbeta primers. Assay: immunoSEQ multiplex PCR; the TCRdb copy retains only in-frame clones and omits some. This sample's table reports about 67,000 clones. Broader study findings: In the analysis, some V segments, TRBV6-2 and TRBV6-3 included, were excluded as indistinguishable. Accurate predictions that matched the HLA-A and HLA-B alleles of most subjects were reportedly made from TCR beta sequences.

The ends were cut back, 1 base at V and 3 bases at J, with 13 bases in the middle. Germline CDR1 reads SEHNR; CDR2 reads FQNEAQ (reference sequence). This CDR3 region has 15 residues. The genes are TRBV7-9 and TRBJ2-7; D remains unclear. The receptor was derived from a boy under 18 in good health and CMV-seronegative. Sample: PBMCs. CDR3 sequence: CASSLGTVSVYEQYF. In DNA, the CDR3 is TGTGCCAGCAGCTTAGGTACAGTATCAGTCTACGAGCAGTACTTC.